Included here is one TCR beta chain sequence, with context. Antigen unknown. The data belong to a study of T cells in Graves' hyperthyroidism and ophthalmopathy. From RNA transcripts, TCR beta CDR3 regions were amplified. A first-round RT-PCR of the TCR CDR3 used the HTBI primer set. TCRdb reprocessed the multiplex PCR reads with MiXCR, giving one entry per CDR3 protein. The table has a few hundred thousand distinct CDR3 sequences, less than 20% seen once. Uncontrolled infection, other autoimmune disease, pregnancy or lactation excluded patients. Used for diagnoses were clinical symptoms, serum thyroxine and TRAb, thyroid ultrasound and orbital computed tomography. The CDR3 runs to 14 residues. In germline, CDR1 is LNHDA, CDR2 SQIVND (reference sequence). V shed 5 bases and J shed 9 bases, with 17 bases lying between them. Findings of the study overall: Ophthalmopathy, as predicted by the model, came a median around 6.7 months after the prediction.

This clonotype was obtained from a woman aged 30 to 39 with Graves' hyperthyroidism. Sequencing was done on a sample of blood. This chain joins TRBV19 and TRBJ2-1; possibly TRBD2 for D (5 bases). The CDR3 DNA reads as TGTGCCAGTAGTGAGGGATTGAGGTACCGTGAGCAGTTCTTC. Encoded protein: CASSEGLRYREQFF.